This is a list of T cell receptor beta chains from one sample in a study of OX40 agonist ivuxolimab in advanced cancers. Data came from immunoSEQ multiplex PCR; TCRdb stores just in-frame clones and leaves some out. The repertoire holds fewer than 85,000 clones, 85% seen once, with around 0.5% in the top ten. The sample was CD4+ or CD8+ T cells sorted from blood, taken in a trial of the OX40 agonist ivuxolimab. The receptor source for this set is an adult with an advanced solid tumor such as melanoma, head and neck, liver or kidney cancer. CDR3s include the opening cysteine and the closing phenylalanine or tryptophan. D genes are given only for firm matches. Clone size is stated in some rows and not others, as once, few, many or a class when expanded.

j_gene	abundance	d_gene	v_gene	CDR3nt	CDR3aa
TRBJ2-1	-	-	TRBV29-1	TGCAGCGTTGAAAAGACTAGGAACAATGAGCAGTTCTTC	CSVEKTRNNEQFF
TRBJ2-2	-	-	TRBV9	TGTGCCAGCAGCGCGATGGCCGGGGAGCTGTTTTTT	CASSAMAGELFF
TRBJ2-1	-	TRBD2	TRBV18	TGTGCCAGCTCACCTCAGCTAGCGGGAGAAGCGAATGAGCAGTTCTTC	CASSPQLAGEANEQFF
TRBJ1-1	-	-	TRBV4-2	TGTGCCAGCAGCCCTTTCATAATTACAAACACTGAAGCTTTCTTT	CASSPFIITNTEAFF
TRBJ2-7	-	TRBD1	TRBV29-1	TGCAGCGGGGGACAGGGGGCGGGTGAGCAGTACTTC	CSGGQGAGEQYF
TRBJ2-1	-	-	TRBV5-4	TGTGCCAGCAGCCTACCCAACAATGAGCAGTTCTTC	CASSLPNNEQFF
TRBJ2-5	-	TRBD1	TRBV6-5	TGTGCCAGCAGTTACCGGGGACAGATCCAAGAGACCCAGTACTTC	CASSYRGQIQETQYF
TRBJ2-2	-	-	TRBV28	TGTGCCAGCAGTTTGTTTGGGGAGCTGTTTTTT	CASSLFGELFF
TRBJ1-2	-	-	TRBV27	TGTGCCAGCAGTAAAAAGGGCTCGAGCAACTATGGCTACACCTTC	CASSKKGSSNYGYTF
TRBJ2-3	-	-	TRBV29-1	TGCAGCGTTCCCACCCAAGGGAATCAAGTGGCAGATACGCAGTATTTT	CSVPTQGNQVADTQYF
TRBJ2-7	-	-	TRBV6-1	TGTGCCAGCAGTGAAAAAGCGGCAGGAATCTCCTACGAGCAGTACTTC	CASSEKAAGISYEQYF
TRBJ2-4	-	-	TRBV5-4	TGTGCCAGCAGCTTGCCACTAGTGTTACTACTAGCCAAAAACATTCAGTACTTC	CASSLPLVLLLAKNIQYF
TRBJ2-7	-	-	TRBV10-3	TGTGCCATCAGTGAGCTCGGGGGCTCCTACGAGCAGTACTTC	CAISELGGSYEQYF
TRBJ2-1	-	-	TRBV7-2	TGTGCCAGCAGCTCGACTAGAGAGTCCTACAATGAGCAGTTCTTC	CASSSTRESYNEQFF
TRBJ2-1	-	TRBD1	TRBV2	TGTGCTAGCAGTCCGGACAGGTACTCCTACAATGAGCAGTTCTTC	CASSPDRYSYNEQFF
TRBJ1-2	-	TRBD1	TRBV28	TGTGCCAGCACTACCGTGGCCGGGACAGGGGGGGTCTATGGCTACACCTTC	CASTTVAGTGGVYGYTF
TRBJ2-1	few	-	TRBV11-3	TGTGCCAGCAGCGGGATTCAGGAGGTTTACAATGAGCAGTTCTTC	CASSGIQEVYNEQFF
TRBJ1-6	-	-	TRBV28	TGTGCCAGCAGTTTAGTAGTTGGAAGGGCGTGGGACACTCGTAATTCACCCCTCCACTTT	CASSLVVGRAWDTRNSPLHF
TRBJ2-3	-	TRBD1	TRBV10-1	TGCGCCAGCAGTGTGGTCGGACAGGGCTCAGATACGCAGTATTTT	CASSVVGQGSDTQYF
TRBJ2-7	-	-	TRBV11-2	TGTGCCAGCAGCTTAGACAGGGGCCTCGAGCAGTACTTC	CASSLDRGLEQYF
TRBJ2-5	few	-	TRBV4-1	TGCGCCAGCAGCCCGGTAGCTGACTTGGCAGGGAAAGAGACCCAGTACTTC	CASSPVADLAGKETQYF
TRBJ2-7	few	-	TRBV2	TGTGCCAGCGCATCGAGTACTAGTCATGAGCAGTACTTC	CASASSTSHEQYF
TRBJ2-3	-	-	TRBV4-1	TGCGCCAGCAGCCAAGTCCGACAAGATAGGCAGTATTTT	CASSQVRQDRQYF
TRBJ2-3	-	-	TRBV11-3	TGTGCCAGTGACCCCCGTAATAGGGGCCGGGGCACAGATACGCAGTATTTT	CASDPRNRGRGTDTQYF
TRBJ2-7	-	TRBD1	TRBV28	TGTGCCAGCAGATCACCGGGACAGTCCTACGAGCAGTACTTC	CASRSPGQSYEQYF
TRBJ1-1	-	TRBD1	TRBV5-1	TGCGCCAGCAGCGCACAGGGGGCGAACACTGAAGCTTTCTTT	CASSAQGANTEAFF
TRBJ1-2	-	-	TRBV6-5	TGTGCCAGCAGCCAACCGGAGAACTATGGCTACACCTTC	CASSQPENYGYTF
TRBJ1-1	-	-	TRBV30	TGTGCCTGGAGTGTAGCCGCGGAGGGGTTGGCAGCTTTCTTT	CAWSVAAEGLAAFF
TRBJ2-7	-	TRBD1	TRBV19	TGTGCCAGTAGTATCGGTGGGGGACAGGGGTGGTACGAGCAGTACTTC	CASSIGGGQGWYEQYF
TRBJ2-5	-	TRBD1	TRBV7-9	TGTGCCAGCAGCTTAGTGACAGGGCCTGGGGAGACCCAGTACTTC	CASSLVTGPGETQYF
TRBJ2-5	-	-	TRBV7-7	TGTGCCAGCAGCTTACCAGGAACCGGAGAGACCCAGTACTTC	CASSLPGTGETQYF
TRBJ2-1	-	TRBD2	TRBV7-2	TGTGCCAGCAGCCAAGGTAGCGGGGGGACGAGCTCCTACAATGAGCAGTTCTTC	CASSQGSGGTSSYNEQFF
TRBJ2-1	-	-	TRBV11-3	TGTGCCAGCAGCTTAGTGCCGTTTCGGAATGAGCAGTTCTTC	CASSLVPFRNEQFF
TRBJ2-3	-	-	TRBV13	TGTGCCAGCAGCCAAGGGGAGGGGGCTGGAACAGATACGCAGTATTTT	CASSQGEGAGTDTQYF
TRBJ2-3	few	-	TRBV7-2	TGTGCCAGCACCGTATTTGGCACAGATACGCAGTATTTT	CASTVFGTDTQYF
TRBJ1-4	-	TRBD1	TRBV10-3	TGTGCCAGCACCACCGGGACAGGGGGCGCAAAACTGTTTTTT	CASTTGTGGAKLFF
TRBJ2-6	-	-	TRBV2	TGTGCCAGCAGTGGTAGGGTTTCTGGGGCCAACGTCCTGACTTTC	CASSGRVSGANVLTF
TRBJ1-2	-	-	TRBV27	TGTGCCAGCAGTTTACATAAGACAGCTAACTATGGCTACACCTTC	CASSLHKTANYGYTF
TRBJ1-6	few	TRBD1	TRBV2	TGTGCCAGCGAGGCGACAGGGATCAACCACTATTCACCCCTCCACTTT	CASEATGINHYSPLHF
TRBJ2-3	-	-	TRBV27	TGTGCCAGCAGTGGGTCGACCGGGACTTCCACAGATACGCAGTATTTT	CASSGSTGTSTDTQYF
TRBJ2-5	-	-	TRBV6-5	TGTGCCAGCAGTTACTCGCTGTGGCCGATTGTGGAGACCCAGTACTTC	CASSYSLWPIVETQYF
TRBJ2-1	once	TRBD1	TRBV11-2	TGTGCCAGCAGCGCATACAGGGGGCGGAATGAGCAGTTCTTC	CASSAYRGRNEQFF
TRBJ2-7	-	TRBD2	TRBV27	TGTGCCAGCAGCCTAGCGGGGGGGCGAGGCGAGCAGTACTTC	CASSLAGGRGEQYF
TRBJ1-4	few	-	TRBV4-1	TGCGCCAGCAGCGTCCTCCGAGGCGAAAAACTGTTTTTT	CASSVLRGEKLFF
TRBJ1-4	-	-	TRBV5-6	TGTGCCAGCAGCGGCGCAACTAATGAAAAACTGTTTTTT	CASSGATNEKLFF
TRBJ2-5	-	-	TRBV2	TGTGCCAGCAGTGCCTTGACAGGGAGGCAAGAGACCCAGTACTTC	CASSALTGRQETQYF